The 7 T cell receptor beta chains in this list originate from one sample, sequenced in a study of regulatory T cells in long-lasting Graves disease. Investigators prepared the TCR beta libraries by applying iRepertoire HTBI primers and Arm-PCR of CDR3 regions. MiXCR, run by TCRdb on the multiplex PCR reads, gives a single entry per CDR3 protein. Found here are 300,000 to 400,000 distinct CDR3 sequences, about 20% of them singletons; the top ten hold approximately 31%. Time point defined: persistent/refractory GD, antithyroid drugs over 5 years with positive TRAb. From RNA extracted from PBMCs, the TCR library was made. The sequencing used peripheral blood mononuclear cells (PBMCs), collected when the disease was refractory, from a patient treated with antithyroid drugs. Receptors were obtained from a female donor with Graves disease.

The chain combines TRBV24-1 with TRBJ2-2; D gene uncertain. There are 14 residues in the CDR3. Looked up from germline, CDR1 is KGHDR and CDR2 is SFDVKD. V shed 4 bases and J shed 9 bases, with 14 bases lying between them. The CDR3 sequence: CATSDPESVRELFF. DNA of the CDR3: TGTGCCACCAGTGACCCCGAGTCAGTCCGGGAGCTGTTTTTT.

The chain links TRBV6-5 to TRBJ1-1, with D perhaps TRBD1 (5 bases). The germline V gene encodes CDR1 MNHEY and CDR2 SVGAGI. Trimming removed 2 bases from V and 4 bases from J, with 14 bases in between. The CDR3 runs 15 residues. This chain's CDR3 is CASSYGTVGGTEAFF. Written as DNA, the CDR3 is TGTGCCAGCAGTTACGGCACAGTTGGGGGCACTGAAGCTTTCTTT.

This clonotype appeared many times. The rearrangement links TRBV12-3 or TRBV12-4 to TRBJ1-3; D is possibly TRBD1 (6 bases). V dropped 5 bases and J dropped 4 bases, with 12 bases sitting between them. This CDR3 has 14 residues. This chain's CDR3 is CASSVTGRGNTIYF. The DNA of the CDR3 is TGTGCCAGCAGTGTCACAGGGAGAGGAAACACCATATATTTT.

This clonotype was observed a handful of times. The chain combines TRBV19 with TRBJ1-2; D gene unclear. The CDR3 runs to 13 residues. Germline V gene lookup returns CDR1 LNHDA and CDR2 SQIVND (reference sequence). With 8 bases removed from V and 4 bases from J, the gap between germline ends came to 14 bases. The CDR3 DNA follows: TGTGCCAGTCGACGGTCAGAGATCTATGGCTACACCTTC. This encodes CASRRSEIYGYTF.

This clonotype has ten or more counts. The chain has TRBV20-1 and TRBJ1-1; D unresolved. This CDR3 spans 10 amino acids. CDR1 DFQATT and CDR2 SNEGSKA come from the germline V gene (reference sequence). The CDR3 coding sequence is TGCAGCTTGGGGAACACTGAAGCTTTCTTT. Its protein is CSLGNTEAFF.

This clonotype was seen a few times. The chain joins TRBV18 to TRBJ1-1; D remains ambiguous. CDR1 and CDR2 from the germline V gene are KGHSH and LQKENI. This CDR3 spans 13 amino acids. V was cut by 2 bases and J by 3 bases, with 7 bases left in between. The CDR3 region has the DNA TGTGCCAGCTCACCATCGTTGGACACTGAAGCTTTCTTT. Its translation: CASSPSLDTEAFF.

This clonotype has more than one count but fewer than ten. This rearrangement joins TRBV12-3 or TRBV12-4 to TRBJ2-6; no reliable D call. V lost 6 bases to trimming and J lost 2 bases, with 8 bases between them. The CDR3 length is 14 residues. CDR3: CASRARAGANVLTF. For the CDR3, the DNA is TGTGCCAGCAGGGCTCGAGCTGGGGCCAACGTCCTGACTTTC.